One and the same sample provided the 32 T cell receptor beta chains below, sequenced in a study of T cells in Graves' hyperthyroidism and ophthalmopathy. Researchers amplified the TCR beta CDR3 regions from RNA transcripts. HTBI primers drove first-round RT-PCR of the TCR CDR3. A single record per CDR3 protein comes from TCRdb applying MiXCR to the multiplex PCR reads. Of about 560,000 distinct CDR3 sequences in the sample, around 46% are singletons; the top ten hold nearly 8.5%. Sequencing used peripheral blood or thyroid tissue (not recorded which). The receptors originated from a woman younger than 30 with Graves' hyperthyroidism.

Concerning this clonotype itself: This sequence may be a read error, since a much larger clone differs from it by one base. This is likely a read error, given that the CDR3 carries no conserved phenylalanine or tryptophan at its end. This chain connects TRBV11-1 to TRBJ2-7, with D perhaps matching TRBD1 (6 bases). The CDR3 has 16 amino acids. V was trimmed by 4 bases and J by 1 base, leaving 17 bases between them. From germline, CDR1 is SGHAT and CDR2 FQDESV (reference sequence). The CDR3 DNA sequence: TGTGCCAGCAGCTCAATCGGGGCAGGGGCATCCTACGAGCAGTACTCC. Its translation: CASSSIGAGASYEQYS.

This clonotype has just one count. The rearrangement joins TRBV10-3 to TRBJ2-3, with TRBD2 matching 10 bases. The CDR3 runs to 14 residues. From germline, CDR1 is ENHRY and CDR2 SYGVKD. V gave up 5 bases and J gave up 3 bases; unmatched junction bases: 2. The CDR3 protein is CAISSSGRTDTQYF. The CDR3 DNA reads TGTGCCATCAGTTCTAGCGGGAGAACAGATACGCAGTATTTT.

This clonotype was seen a handful of times. A clone one base away is much larger, so this may be a read error. The rearrangement links TRBV10-3 to TRBJ1-5, with D unclear. This CDR3 is 13 amino acids long. V gave up 4 bases and J gave up 3 bases, with 7 bases separating them. Germline CDR1 is ENHRY and CDR2 is SYGVKD. CDR3 sequence reads: CAISGRVNQPQHF. In nucleotides, the CDR3 is TGTGCCATCAGTGGGAGGGTCAATCAGCCCCAGCATTTT.

The sample holds a few counts of this clonotype. The chain joins TRBV6-1 to TRBJ2-7; D not resolved. V lost 6 bases and J 3 bases, leaving 18 bases between the germline ends. This CDR3 is built from 15 residues. Looked up from germline, CDR1 is MNHNS and CDR2 is SASEGT. CDR3 region: CASRARRTADYEQYF. CDR3 DNA sequence: TGTGCCAGCAGAGCGCGCCGGACCGCGGACTACGAGCAGTACTTC.

This clonotype was detected a few times. This chain uses TRBV29-1 with TRBJ1-1, with TRBD1 matching 7 bases. The V segment lost 7 bases and the J segment 1 base; nucleotides outside the gene matches: 6. Germline CDR1 and CDR2: SQVTM and ANQGSEA. The CDR3 is 13 residues long. The chain's CDR3 is CSAKTGPNTEAFF. DNA of the CDR3: TGCAGCGCTAAGACAGGGCCGAACACTGAAGCTTTCTTT.

In this sample, this clonotype turned up many times. The chain uses TRBV7-6 and TRBJ1-1; D unresolved. The CDR3 is made up of 18 amino acids. V dropped 6 bases and J dropped 4 bases, with 27 bases sitting between them. CDR1 and CDR2 (germline): SGHVS, FNYEAQ. CDR3 protein: CASRPAPRGGSTGTEAFF. DNA of the CDR3: TGTGCCAGCAGGCCCGCACCCCGGGGAGGGAGTACGGGCACTGAAGCTTTCTTT. Drawing the rest from reference TRBV7-6 and TRBJ1-1, the complete variable domain is GAGVSQSPRYKVTKRGQDVALRCDPISGHVSLYWYRQALGQGPEFLTYFNYEAQQDKSGLPNDRFSAERPEGSISTLTIQRTEQRDSAMYRCASRPAPRGGSTGTEAFFGQGTRLTVV.

About this clonotype: This could be a read error, since a much larger clone is one nucleotide away. V gene TRBV2 combines with J gene TRBJ1-4; unclear D gene. The V gene lost 2 bases and the J gene lost 7 bases, with 5 bases spanning the gap. The CDR3 loop spans 12 amino acids. Germline assignment: CDR1 SNHLY and CDR2 FYNNEI. The CDR3 sequence: CASSEPGEKLFF. In nucleotides, the CDR3 is TGTGCCAGCAGTGAACCGGGTGAAAAACTGTTTTTT.

This clonotype occurred many times. The V gene is TRBV10-3, the J gene TRBJ1-2; 9 positions match TRBD1. The V and J ends lost 5 bases and 6 bases, in that order; junction bases with no gene match: 4. This CDR3 is built from 13 residues. Germline-derived CDR1 and CDR2 are ENHRY and SYGVKD. The CDR3 loop is CAISPGQGHGYTF. The CDR3, as DNA: TGTGCCATCAGTCCCGGACAGGGGCATGGCTACACCTTC.

The V and J genes are TRBV12-3 or TRBV12-4 and TRBJ1-3; D might be TRBD1 (5 bases). The CDR3 runs 14 residues. V lost 2 bases and J lost 2, with 7 bases in between. CDR3 sequence (DNA): TGTGCCAGCAGTTTATGGGGCCCTGGAAACACCATATATTTT. It specifies CASSLWGPGNTIYF.

The gene calls are TRBV29-1 and TRBJ2-5, with TRBD1 matching 7 bases. Germline V gene sequence: CDR1 SQVTM, CDR2 ANQGSEA. The CDR3 has 10 amino acids. Losses at the gene ends were 6 bases for V and 5 bases for J; bases not matched to a gene: 0. This CDR3 reads CSVTGETQYF. The CDR3 nucleotides are TGCAGCGTGACAGGGGAGACCCAGTACTTC.

This clonotype has at least ten counts. The chain carries TRBV2 and TRBJ2-7, with no clear D. This CDR3 has 11 residues. Germline CDR1 is SNHLY and CDR2 is FYNNEI. Trimming left V 3 bases short and J 2 bases short, with 2 bases between. CDR3 coding DNA: TGTGCCAGCAGTGACACCTACGAGCAGTACTTC. This gives the protein CASSDTYEQYF.

The chain recombines TRBV2 with TRBJ1-3; TRBD1 might be the D (5 bases). Trimming took 6 bases from V and 4 from J, leaving 16 bases between them. Per the germline V gene, CDR1 is SNHLY and CDR2 is FYNNEI. This CDR3 is 15 amino acids long. The CDR3 coding sequence is TGTGCCAGCAGCTTACCAAACGGGGCGGGAAACACCATATATTTT. Protein: CASSLPNGAGNTIYF.

The gene calls are TRBV7-6 and TRBJ2-7, with D perhaps TRBD2 (5 bases). CDR1 is SGHVS and CDR2 is FNYEAQ in the germline V gene. CDR3 size: 13 residues. V was trimmed by 0 bases and J by 7 bases, leaving 10 bases between them. The CDR3 DNA sequence: TGTGCCAGCAGCTTAGCCTTGGAGGATGAGCAGTACTTC. Translated, it gives CASSLALEDEQYF. Looking up the rest from reference TRBV7-6 and TRBJ2-7 gives the full variable domain: GAGVSQSPRYKVTKRGQDVALRCDPISGHVSLYWYRQALGQGPEFLTYFNYEAQQDKSGLPNDRFSAERPEGSISTLTIQRTEQRDSAMYRCASSLALEDEQYFGPGTRLTVT.

This clonotype was counted between two and nine times. An end of the junction does not agree with germline; a read error may underlie this. The genes are TRBV7-2 and TRBJ2-7; unclear D gene. Per the germline V gene, CDR1 is SGHTA and CDR2 is FQGNSA. The CDR3 runs 15 residues. CDR3 in amino acids: CASSQDGLSSYEQYF. The CDR3 DNA is TGCGCCAGCAGCCAAGACGGGCTTAGCTCCTACGAGCAGTACTTC.

This clonotype was picked up one time. The J gene is TRBJ1-6, the V gene TRBV5-4; the D gene is possibly TRBD1 (6 bases). Per germline, CDR1 SGHNT and CDR2 YYREEE (reference sequence). The CDR3 loop spans 13 amino acids. Trimming shortened V by 4 bases and J by 8 bases, and 10 bases separated the two germline ends. CDR3 sequence: CASSKQGYSPLHF. DNA of the CDR3: TGTGCCAGCAGCAAACAGGGTTATTCACCCCTCCACTTT.

This clonotype has a count of ten or more. CDR3 nucleotide sequence: TGTGCCAGCAGTGAATGGGGACAGCGGGACACTGAAGCTTTCTTT. Translating it yields CASSEWGQRDTEAFF. The gene calls are TRBV2 and TRBJ1-1, with 7 bases lining up with TRBD1. Germline assignment: CDR1 SNHLY and CDR2 FYNNEI. After removal of 2 bases from V and 3 bases from J, the junction contained 6 bases not matched to a gene. The CDR3 spans 15 residues. The variable domain in full, with the rest retrieved from reference TRBV2 and TRBJ1-1, is EPEVTQTPSHQVTQMGQEVILRCVPISNHLYFYWYRQILGQKVEFLVSFYNNEISEKSEIFDDQFSVERPDGSNFTLKIRSTKLEDSAMYFCASSEWGQRDTEAFFGQGTRLTVV.

The rearrangement joins TRBV7-6 to TRBJ1-4; no firm D call. The CDR3 contains 14 residues. The V and J ends lost 6 bases and 3 bases respectively, with 11 bases between them. Germline V gene lookup returns CDR1 SGHVS and CDR2 FNYEAQ. The CDR3 DNA follows: TGTGCCAGCAGTCTAAGGGCCCCTAATGAAAAACTGTTTTTT. Encoded protein: CASSLRAPNEKLFF.

The chain carries TRBV25-1 and TRBJ1-4; a weak D match, TRBD1 (6 bases). Trimming cost V 0 bases and J 5 bases, with 13 bases left between them. The CDR3 contains 16 residues. Looked up from germline, CDR1 is MGHDK and CDR2 is SYGVNS. The CDR3 region is CASSEYEGGVNEKLFF. DNA for the CDR3: TGTGCCAGCAGTGAATATGAAGGGGGAGTCAATGAAAAACTGTTTTTT. The variable domain in full, with the rest retrieved from reference TRBV25-1 and TRBJ1-4, is EADIYQTPRYLVIGTGKKITLECSQTMGHDKMYWYQQDPGMELHLIHYSYGVNSTEKGDLSSESTVSRIRTEHFPLTLESARPSHTSQYLCASSEYEGGVNEKLFFGSGTQLSVL.

This clonotype was observed a handful of times. V gene TRBV5-4 combines with J gene TRBJ1-3; no clear D gene. The CDR3 spans 13 residues. The germline CDR1 and CDR2 sequences are SGHNT and YYREEE (reference sequence). Trimming stripped 4 bases from V and 8 bases from J, with 13 bases between. CDR3: CASSRALTDTIYF. In DNA form, the CDR3 reads TGTGCCAGCAGCAGAGCCCTGACGGACACCATATATTTT.

V and J are TRBV10-3 and TRBJ2-6; D unresolved. Deletions cut 3 bases from V and 3 bases from J, with 0 bases between. CDR1 and CDR2 from the germline V gene are ENHRY and SYGVKD. There are 12 residues in the CDR3. In DNA, the CDR3 is TGTGCCATCAGTGATGGGGCCAACGTCCTGACTTTC. Translating gives CAISDGANVLTF.

Worth noting for this clonotype: One end of the junction does not line up with germline, which may come from a read error. The J gene is TRBJ1-3, the V gene TRBV24-1, with a weak D call TRBD1 (6 bases). Per the germline V gene, CDR1 is KGHDR and CDR2 is SFDVKD. The CDR3 contains 18 residues. The CDR3 sequence is CATGDFQRQQGGGNTIYF. The CDR3 region has the DNA TGTGCCACCGGTGATTTCCAAAGACAACAGGGAGGTGGAAACACCATATATTTT.

This clonotype occurred once. The genes are TRBV15 and TRBJ1-6; 7 nucleotides match TRBD1. Germline V gene lookup returns CDR1 LNHNV and CDR2 YYDKDF (reference sequence). With 2 bases clipped from V and 8 bases from J, the junction kept 0 bases outside the gene matches. The CDR3 extends over 13 amino acids. As DNA, the CDR3 is TGTGCCACCAGCAGACAGGGGGATTCACCCCTCCACTTT. Protein product: CATSRQGDSPLHF.

With regard to this clonotype: This sequence may be a read error, since a much larger clone differs from it by one base. The chain employs TRBV7-2 and TRBJ2-5; no clear D. CDR1 and CDR2 (germline): SGHTA, FQGNSA. This CDR3 spans 11 amino acids. Trimming stripped 9 bases from V and 4 bases from J, with 9 bases between. The CDR3 region has the DNA TGTGCCAGAAGCCCGACAGAGACCCAGTACTTC. Translating gives CARSPTETQYF.

V and J are TRBV7-2 and TRBJ1-5, with unresolved D. This CDR3 comprises 15 residues. V was trimmed by 5 bases and J by 3 bases, leaving 14 bases between them. Germline V lookup: CDR1 SGHTA, CDR2 FQGNSA. The CDR3 DNA reads as TGTGCCAGCAGCCTGCGGCCCGGATCCAATCAGCCCCAGCATTTT. Amino acid sequence: CASSLRPGSNQPQHF.

This clonotype was picked up one time. V is TRBV7-2 and J is TRBJ2-1; 12 nucleotides match TRBD2. The germline CDR1 and CDR2 sequences are SGHTA and FQGNSA. J gave up 7 bases and V 6 bases, and 4 bases lay outside the gene matches. The CDR3 loop spans 14 amino acids. In DNA form, the CDR3 reads TGTGCCAGCAGGCGACTAGCGGGAGAGAATGAGCAGTTCTTC. Protein product: CASRRLAGENEQFF.

This clonotype has a count of ten or more. This chain uses TRBV7-9 with TRBJ2-7, with D tentatively TRBD1 or TRBD2 (5 bases each). Trimming shortened V by 8 bases and J by 6 bases, and 14 bases separated the two germline ends. CDR3 length equals 12 residues. The germline CDR1 and CDR2 sequences are SEHNR and FQNEAQ (reference sequence). The CDR3 here is CASAPGRGEQYF. For the CDR3, the DNA is TGTGCCAGCGCCCCGGGAAGGGGCGAGCAGTACTTC.

This chain connects TRBV7-3 to TRBJ2-5, with D possibly TRBD1 on 5 matching bases. The CDR3 has 15 residues. Germline loops: CDR1 SGHTA, CDR2 FQGTGA. V lost 5 bases and J lost 1, with 14 bases in between. CDR3 coding DNA: TGTGCCAGCAGCCCGGCTACAGGCATCCAAGAGACCCAGTACTTC. As protein: CASSPATGIQETQYF.

The chain uses TRBV4-1 and TRBJ2-5, with 9 bases fitting TRBD1. V lost 7 bases, J lost 3 bases, and 6 bases stayed unmatched. This CDR3 spans 14 amino acids. The V gene's germline CDR1 is MGHRA and CDR2 YSYEKL. CDR3 sequence (DNA): TGCGCCAGCAAAGACACAGGGGGCAAAGAGACCCAGTACTTC. Residues: CASKDTGGKETQYF.

This clonotype has ten or more counts. The CDR3 DNA is TGTGCCAGCAGCTTGGGCGGGACCCAGTACTTC. This codes for CASSLGGTQYF. The J gene is TRBJ2-5, the V gene TRBV7-2; D uncertain. The CDR3 is 11 amino acids. V was cut by 3 bases and J by 7 bases, with 6 bases left in between. Per germline, CDR1 SGHTA and CDR2 FQGNSA.

Points on this clonotype: One base away lies a much larger clone, so this may be a sequencing read error. Given the absence of the conserved phenylalanine or tryptophan at the CDR3 end, a read error is likely. The gene calls are TRBV2 and TRBJ1-6, with D maybe TRBD1 (5 bases). The CDR3 is made up of 16 amino acids. The ends were cut back, 3 bases at V and 0 bases at J, with 9 bases in the middle. Per the germline V gene, CDR1 is SNHLY and CDR2 is FYNNEI. The CDR3 sequence: CASSDQGSSYNSPLHS. CDR3 DNA sequence: TGTGCCAGCAGTGACCAGGGAAGCTCCTATAATTCACCCCTCCACTCT.

This chain links TRBV11-3 with TRBJ2-5; TRBD2 matches at 9 bases. V lost 1 base, J lost 1 base, and 7 bases stayed unmatched. CDR1 is SGHNT and CDR2 is YENEEA in the germline V gene. The CDR3 is 17 amino acids. The CDR3 protein is CASSLGGGRALQETQYF. For the CDR3, the DNA is TGTGCCAGCAGCTTAGGGGGCGGGAGGGCCCTCCAAGAGACCCAGTACTTC.

This chain uses TRBV7-9 with TRBJ1-2, with 7 bases identical to TRBD1. The germline V gene has CDR1 SEHNR and CDR2 FQNEAQ (reference sequence). This CDR3 is built from 13 residues. The CDR3 DNA is TGTGCGACTGAAACAGGGACAGCCCAAGGCTACACCTTC. Translated: CATETGTAQGYTF.